The rows below give T cell receptor beta chains drawn from one sample of a study of regulatory T cells in long-lasting Graves disease. TCRdb itself ran the multiplex PCR reads through MiXCR, one entry per CDR3 protein. The sample consists of 400,000 to 500,000 distinct CDR3 sequences, over 12% of them appearing once. This sample was shared with a second study, whose subject was T cells in Graves' hyperthyroidism and ophthalmopathy.

The sequencing used peripheral blood mononuclear cells (PBMCs), collected at new diagnosis, from a patient treated with antithyroid drugs. These TCRs come from a woman in her thirties or forties with Graves disease. Each CDR3 is given with its conserved first and last residue. The order of the fields is CDR3 protein, V gene.

cdr3_aa: CAWSDSNQPQHF
v_call: TRBV30

cdr3_aa: CASGAGPSYEQYF
v_call: TRBV6-2/TRBV6-3

cdr3_aa: CASSLDGISSGELFF
v_call: TRBV5-1

cdr3_aa: CASSARHVGYSGANVLTF
v_call: TRBV18

cdr3_aa: CASSFWTSGSGEQYF
v_call: TRBV12-3/TRBV12-4

cdr3_aa: CASSQVLGHEQYF
v_call: TRBV4-1

cdr3_aa: CAWSPLAGGPYEQYF
v_call: TRBV30

cdr3_aa: CASSLTGAGGELFF
v_call: TRBV28

cdr3_aa: CATGTSGNTIYF
v_call: TRBV15

cdr3_aa: CASSLGYEQFF
v_call: TRBV11-3

cdr3_aa: CSVVGGLADNEQFF
v_call: TRBV29-1

cdr3_aa: CASSQDRGMETQYF
v_call: TRBV28

cdr3_aa: CASSVTGTGNTIYF
v_call: TRBV9

cdr3_aa: CASSSGAGGSYQPQHF
v_call: TRBV7-8

cdr3_aa: CSAREPGGDYGYTF
v_call: TRBV20-1

cdr3_aa: CASSPGSWGTDTQYF
v_call: TRBV18

cdr3_aa: CSVDRGNIYYNEQFF
v_call: TRBV29-1

cdr3_aa: CASSPLSGYNEQYF
v_call: TRBV18

cdr3_aa: CASVGAGGPFYEQYF
v_call: TRBV28

cdr3_aa: CASGDWPGLAAYEQYF
v_call: TRBV2

cdr3_aa: CASSQGRGMVEELFF
v_call: TRBV7-9

cdr3_aa: CASSLDQGFETQYF
v_call: TRBV11-3